The clone carrying this T cell receptor (beta chain) has at least ten counts. Its antigen is undetermined. In germline, CDR1 is SGHRS, CDR2 YFSETQ. The germline V and J ends were trimmed by 3 bases and 3 bases, with 3 bases remaining between them. The CDR3 loop spans 12 amino acids. The sample belongs to a study of response to subunit inactivated influenza vaccine. TCRdb recomputed calls from the RT-PCR reads with MiXCR, one row per CDR3 protein. Counted here are about 530,000 distinct CDR3 sequences, approximately 13% occurring once; the ten biggest clones make up about 12%. Study findings and constraints: Authors suggested each seasonal influenza vaccination recruits few new T cells.

This clonotype originated in a man in his fifties who received an inactivated influenza vaccine. The V and J genes are TRBV5-1 and TRBJ2-2, with D unresolved. The specimen comprised PBMCs from blood, sampled 45 days after vaccination. CDR3 DNA: TGCGCCAGCAGCTCCGACACCGGGGAGCTGTTTTTT. Translated, it gives CASSSDTGELFF.